This entry describes one T cell receptor beta chain. This specimen comes from a study of blood T cell repertoires in COVID-19. At the level of the study: Whether acute or convalescent, the COVID-19 samples came from the United States, Italy and Spain. Sources were T cells, B-cell-depleted T cells, or PBMCs; the material itself was cDNA or gDNA.

Methods used by the authors: Amplification of reference gene primers was used by the study to estimate nucleated cell counts. Sequencing was performed with immunoSEQ multiplex PCR; in TCRdb, only in-frame clones are kept and a portion is missing. V and J calls and clone size are given by that table; D and trimming were obtained from the DNA. The sample lists 50,000 to 85,000 clones, around 82% occurring once. Germline V gives CDR1 SGHTA, CDR2 FQGNSA. The V and J ends lost 5 bases and 5 bases respectively, with 15 bases between them. The CDR3 has 15 amino acids. The source material was peripheral blood. The chain has TRBV7-2 and TRBJ2-2; weak D call: TRBD1 (6 bases). This TCR was sampled from a man aged 55 to 70 with acute or convalescent COVID-19. CDR3 DNA sequence: TGTGCCAGCAGCCGTTGGGACATCGGGACCGGGGAGCTGTTTTTT. It yields the protein CASSRWDIGTGELFF.